This TCR beta chain came from a study of blood T cell repertoires in COVID-19. Overall study context: Samples came from the United States, Italy and Spain, spanning acute and convalescent COVID-19. The analysed material was cDNA or gDNA that came from T cells, B-cell-depleted T cells, or PBMCs.

This clone was picked up one time. The V gene's germline CDR1 is SEHNR and CDR2 FQNEAQ (reference sequence). With 6 bases clipped from V and 4 bases from J, the junction kept 13 bases outside the gene matches. CDR3 size: 17 residues. In the original processing: Nucleated cell counts were estimated from reference gene primer amplification. Here immunoSEQ multiplex PCR was the method, and the copy in TCRdb shows in-frame clones only, minus some. V and J calls and clone size follow that table, whereas D and trimming were derived from the DNA. This sample has 100,000 to 120,000 clones; approximately 90% occur once, and the top ten carry about 3%.

This sequence was found in a woman aged 50 to 60 with acute or convalescent COVID-19. Sequences were obtained from peripheral blood. This chain uses TRBV7-9 with TRBJ2-4; 9 bases align to TRBD2. The CDR3 here is CASSKTGGGLAKNIQYF. The DNA of the CDR3 is TGTGCCAGCAGTAAAACGGGGGGCGGACTAGCGAAAAACATTCAGTACTTC.